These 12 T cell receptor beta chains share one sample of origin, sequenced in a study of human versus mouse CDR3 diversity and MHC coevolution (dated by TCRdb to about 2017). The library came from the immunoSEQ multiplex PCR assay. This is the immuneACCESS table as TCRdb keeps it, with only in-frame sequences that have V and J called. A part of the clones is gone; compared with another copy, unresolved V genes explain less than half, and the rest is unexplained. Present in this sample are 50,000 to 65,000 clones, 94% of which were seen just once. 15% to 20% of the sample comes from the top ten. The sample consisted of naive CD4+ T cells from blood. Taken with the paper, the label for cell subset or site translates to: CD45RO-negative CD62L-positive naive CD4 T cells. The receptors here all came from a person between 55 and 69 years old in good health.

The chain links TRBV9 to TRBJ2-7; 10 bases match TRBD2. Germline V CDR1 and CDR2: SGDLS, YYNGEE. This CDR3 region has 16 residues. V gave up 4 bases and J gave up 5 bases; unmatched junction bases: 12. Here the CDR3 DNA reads TGTGCCAGCAGCCCCTCCGCTAGCGGGAGCTTCGACGAGCAGTACTTC. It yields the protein CASSPSASGSFDEQYF.

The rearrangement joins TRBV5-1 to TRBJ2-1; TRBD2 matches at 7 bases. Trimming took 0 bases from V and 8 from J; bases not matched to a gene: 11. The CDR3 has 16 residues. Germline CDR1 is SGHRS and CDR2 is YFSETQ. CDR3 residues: CASSLGRGGPHDEQFF. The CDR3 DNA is TGCGCCAGCAGCTTGGGCCGGGGAGGGCCACACGATGAGCAGTTCTTC.

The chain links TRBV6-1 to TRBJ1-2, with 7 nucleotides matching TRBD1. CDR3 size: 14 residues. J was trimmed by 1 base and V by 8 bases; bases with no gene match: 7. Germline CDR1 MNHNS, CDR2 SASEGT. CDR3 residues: CASRKQGGNYGYTF. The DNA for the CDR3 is TGTGCCAGCCGGAAGCAGGGGGGTAACTATGGCTACACCTTC.

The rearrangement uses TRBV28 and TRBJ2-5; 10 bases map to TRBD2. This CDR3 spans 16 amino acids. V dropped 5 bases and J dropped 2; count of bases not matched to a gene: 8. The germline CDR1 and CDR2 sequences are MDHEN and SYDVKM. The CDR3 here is CASSIWTSGRQETQYF. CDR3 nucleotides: TGTGCCAGCAGTATCTGGACTAGCGGACGGCAAGAGACCCAGTACTTC.

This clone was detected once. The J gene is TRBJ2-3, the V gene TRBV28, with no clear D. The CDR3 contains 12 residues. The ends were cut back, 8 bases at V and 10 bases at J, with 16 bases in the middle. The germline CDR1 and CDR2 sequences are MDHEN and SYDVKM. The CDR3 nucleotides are TGTGCCAGCTCCTTTTGGCCCGAATCGCAGTATTTT. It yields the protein CASSFWPESQYF. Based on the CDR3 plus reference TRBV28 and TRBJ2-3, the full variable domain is DVKVTQSSRYLVKRTGEKVFLECVQDMDHENMFWYRQDPGLGLRLIYFSYDVKMKEKGDIPEGYSVSREKKERFSLILESASTNQTSMYLCASSFWPESQYFGPGTRLTVL.

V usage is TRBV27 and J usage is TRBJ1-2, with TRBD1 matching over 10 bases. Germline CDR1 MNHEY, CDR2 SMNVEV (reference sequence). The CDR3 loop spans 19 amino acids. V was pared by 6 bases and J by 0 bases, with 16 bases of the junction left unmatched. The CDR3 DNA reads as TGTGCCAGCAGCCGAATCTCCGGGACAGGGGCCTTAGCTAACTATGGCTACACCTTC. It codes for CASSRISGTGALANYGYTF.

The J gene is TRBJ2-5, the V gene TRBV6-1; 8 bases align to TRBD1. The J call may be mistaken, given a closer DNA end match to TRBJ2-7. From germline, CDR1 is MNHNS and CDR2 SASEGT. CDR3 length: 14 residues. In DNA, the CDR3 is TGTGCCAGCAGTGCCATGGACAGGGAATACGAGCAGTACTTC. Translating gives CASSAMDREYEQYF.

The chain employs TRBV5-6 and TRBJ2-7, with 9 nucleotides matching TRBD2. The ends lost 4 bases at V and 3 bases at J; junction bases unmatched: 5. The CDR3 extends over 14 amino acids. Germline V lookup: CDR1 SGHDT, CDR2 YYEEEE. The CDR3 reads CASSVAGVVYEQYF. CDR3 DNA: TGTGCCAGCAGCGTAGCGGGAGTAGTCTACGAGCAGTACTTC.

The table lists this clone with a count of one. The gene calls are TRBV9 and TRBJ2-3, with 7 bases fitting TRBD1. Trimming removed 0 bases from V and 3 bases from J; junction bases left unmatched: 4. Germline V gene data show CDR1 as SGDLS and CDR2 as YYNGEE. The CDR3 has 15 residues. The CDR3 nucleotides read TGTGCCAGCAGCGTAGTTGGGACAGTTACAGATACGCAGTATTTT. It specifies CASSVVGTVTDTQYF.

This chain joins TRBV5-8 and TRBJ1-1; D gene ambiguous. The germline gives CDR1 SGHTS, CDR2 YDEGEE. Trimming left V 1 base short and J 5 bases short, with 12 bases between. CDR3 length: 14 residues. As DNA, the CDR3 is TGTGCCAGCAGCTTGTGGACTGTGGATACTGAAGCTTTCTTT. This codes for CASSLWTVDTEAFF.

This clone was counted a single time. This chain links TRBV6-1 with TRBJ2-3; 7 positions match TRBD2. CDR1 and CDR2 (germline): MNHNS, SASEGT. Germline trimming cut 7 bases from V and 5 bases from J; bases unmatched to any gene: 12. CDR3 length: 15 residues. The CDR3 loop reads CASTQRVQRGDTQYF. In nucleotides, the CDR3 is TGTGCCAGCACCCAAAGGGTCCAGCGGGGAGATACGCAGTATTTT.

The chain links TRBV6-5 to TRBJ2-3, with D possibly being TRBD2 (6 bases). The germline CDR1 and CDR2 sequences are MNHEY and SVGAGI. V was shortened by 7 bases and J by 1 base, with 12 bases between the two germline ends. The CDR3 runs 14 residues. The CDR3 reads CASTRDWGTDTQYF. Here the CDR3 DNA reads TGTGCCAGCACCCGGGACTGGGGCACAGATACGCAGTATTTT.